This entry is about one T cell receptor (beta chain). The data belong to a study of T cell changes during pregnancy in multiple sclerosis. The table came from immunoSEQ multiplex PCR; TCRdb's copy has only in-frame clones and leaves some out. The sample yields around 110,000 clones, about 90% seen once. Sequenced here: peripheral blood, sampled after pregnancy. The sequence came from a female donor with multiple sclerosis, enrolled in a pregnancy study.

The CDR3 sequence: CASRNLGQSYSPLHF. CDR3 nucleotide sequence: TGTGCCAGCAGGAATTTGGGGCAATCCTATTCACCCCTCCACTTT. This chain links TRBV28 with TRBJ1-6; the D gene is possibly TRBD1 (5 bases). Germline loops: CDR1 MDHEN, CDR2 SYDVKM. CDR3 length: 15 residues. The V end lost 6 bases, the J end lost 8 bases, and 17 bases lay between the germline ends.